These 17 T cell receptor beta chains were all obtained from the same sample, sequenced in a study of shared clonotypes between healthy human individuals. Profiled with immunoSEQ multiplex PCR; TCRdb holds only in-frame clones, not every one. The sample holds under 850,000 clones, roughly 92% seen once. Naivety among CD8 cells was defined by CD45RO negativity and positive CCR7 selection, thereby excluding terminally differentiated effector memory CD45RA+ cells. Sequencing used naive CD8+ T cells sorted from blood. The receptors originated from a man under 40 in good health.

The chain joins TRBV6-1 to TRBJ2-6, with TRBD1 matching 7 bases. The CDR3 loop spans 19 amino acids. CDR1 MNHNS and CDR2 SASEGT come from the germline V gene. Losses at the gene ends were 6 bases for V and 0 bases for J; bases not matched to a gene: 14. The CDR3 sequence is CASRENPGGYNSGANVLTF. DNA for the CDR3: TGTGCCAGCAGGGAAAACCCAGGGGGTTATAACTCTGGGGCCAACGTCCTGACTTTC.

In DNA, the CDR3 is TGTGCCTGGAGTGTACTATTTAACACTGAAGCTTTCTTT. This codes for CAWSVLFNTEAFF. This chain uses TRBV30 with TRBJ1-1; D uncertain. Trimming stripped 0 bases from V and 2 bases from J, with 7 bases between. CDR3 length equals 13 residues. Germline V CDR1 and CDR2: GTSNPN, SVGIG (reference sequence). The full variable domain, its missing parts supplied by reference TRBV30 and TRBJ1-1, is SQTIHQWPATLVQPVGSPLSLECTVEGTSNPNLYWYRQAAGRGLQLLFYSVGIGQISSEVPQNLSASRPQDRQFILSSKKLLLSDSGFYLCAWSVLFNTEAFFGQGTRLTVV.

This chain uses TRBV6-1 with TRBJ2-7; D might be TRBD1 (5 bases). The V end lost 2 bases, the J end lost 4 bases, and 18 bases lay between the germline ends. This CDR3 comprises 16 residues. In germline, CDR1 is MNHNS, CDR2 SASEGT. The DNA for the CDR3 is TGTGCCAGCAGTGAACAGCCCGTAGACAGAGATTACGAGCAGTACTTC. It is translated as CASSEQPVDRDYEQYF.

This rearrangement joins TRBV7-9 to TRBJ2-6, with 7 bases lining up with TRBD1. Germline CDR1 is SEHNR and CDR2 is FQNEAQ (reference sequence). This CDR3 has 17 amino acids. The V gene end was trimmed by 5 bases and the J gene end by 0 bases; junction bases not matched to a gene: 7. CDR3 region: CASSDRETLSGANVLTF. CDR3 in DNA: TGTGCCAGCAGCGACAGGGAAACCCTCTCTGGGGCCAACGTCCTGACTTTC.

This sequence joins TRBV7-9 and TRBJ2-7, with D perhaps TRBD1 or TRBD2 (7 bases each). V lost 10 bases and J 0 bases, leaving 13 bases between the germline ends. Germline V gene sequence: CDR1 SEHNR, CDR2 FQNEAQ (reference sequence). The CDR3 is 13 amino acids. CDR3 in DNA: TGTGCCACCAGGGGGGGGAGCTCCTACGAGCAGTACTTC. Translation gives CATRGGSSYEQYF. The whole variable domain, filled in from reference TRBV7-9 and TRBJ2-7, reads DTGVSQNPRHKITKRGQNVTFRCDPISEHNRLYWYRQTLGQGPEFLTYFQNEAQLEKSRLLSDRFSAERPKGSFSTLEIQRTEQGDSAMYLCATRGGSSYEQYFGPGTRLTVT.

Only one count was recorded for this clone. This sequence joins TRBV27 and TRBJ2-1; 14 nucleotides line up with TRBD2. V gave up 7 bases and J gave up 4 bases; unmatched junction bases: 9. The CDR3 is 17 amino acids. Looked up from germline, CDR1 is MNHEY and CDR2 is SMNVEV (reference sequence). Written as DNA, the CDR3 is TGTGCCAGCACCCCAGGGACTAGCGGGAGCCGTTACAATGAGCAGTTCTTC. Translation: CASTPGTSGSRYNEQFF.

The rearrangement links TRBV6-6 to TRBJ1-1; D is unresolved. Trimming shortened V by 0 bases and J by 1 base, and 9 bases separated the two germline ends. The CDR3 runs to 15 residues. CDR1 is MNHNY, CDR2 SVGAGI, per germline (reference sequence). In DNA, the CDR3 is TGTGCCAGCAGTTACTCGTGGCAGTCGAACACTGAAGCTTTCTTT. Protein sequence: CASSYSWQSNTEAFF.

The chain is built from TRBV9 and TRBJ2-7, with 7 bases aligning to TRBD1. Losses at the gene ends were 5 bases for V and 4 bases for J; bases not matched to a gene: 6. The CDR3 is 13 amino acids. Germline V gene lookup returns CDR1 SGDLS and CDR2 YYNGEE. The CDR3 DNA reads TGTGCCAGCAGGGATAGGGACAGATACGAGCAGTACTTC. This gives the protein CASRDRDRYEQYF.

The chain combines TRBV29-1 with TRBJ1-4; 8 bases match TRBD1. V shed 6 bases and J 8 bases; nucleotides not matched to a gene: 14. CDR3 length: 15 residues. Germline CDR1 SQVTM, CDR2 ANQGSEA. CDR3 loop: CSVDLEDRDGEKLFF. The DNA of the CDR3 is TGCAGCGTGGACCTAGAGGACAGGGATGGGGAAAAACTGTTTTTT.

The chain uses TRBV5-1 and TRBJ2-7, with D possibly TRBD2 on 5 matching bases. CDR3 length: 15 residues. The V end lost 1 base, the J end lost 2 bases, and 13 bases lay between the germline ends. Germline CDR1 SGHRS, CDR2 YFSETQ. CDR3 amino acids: CASSLLSGVTYEQYF. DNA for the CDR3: TGCGCCAGCAGCTTGTTAAGCGGAGTTACCTACGAGCAGTACTTC.

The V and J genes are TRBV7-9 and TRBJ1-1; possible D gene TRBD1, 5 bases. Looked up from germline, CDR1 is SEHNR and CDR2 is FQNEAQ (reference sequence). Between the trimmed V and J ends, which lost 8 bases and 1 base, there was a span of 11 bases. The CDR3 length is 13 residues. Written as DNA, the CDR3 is TGTGCCAGCGCAGCGACAGAGAACACTGAAGCTTTCTTT. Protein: CASAATENTEAFF.

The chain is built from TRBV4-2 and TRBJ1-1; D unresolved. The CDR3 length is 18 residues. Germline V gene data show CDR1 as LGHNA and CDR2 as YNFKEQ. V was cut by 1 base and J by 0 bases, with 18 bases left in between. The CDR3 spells CASSQAIPPIAMNTEAFF. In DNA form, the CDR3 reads TGTGCCAGCAGCCAAGCCATTCCGCCAATCGCGATGAACACTGAAGCTTTCTTT.

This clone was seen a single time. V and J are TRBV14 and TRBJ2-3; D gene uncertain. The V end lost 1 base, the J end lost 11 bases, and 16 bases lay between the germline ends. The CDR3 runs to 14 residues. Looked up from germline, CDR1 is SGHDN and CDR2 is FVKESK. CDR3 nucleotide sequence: TGTGCCAGCAGCCAAGTCAATGACCCCGGTTGGCAGTATTTT. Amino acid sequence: CASSQVNDPGWQYF.

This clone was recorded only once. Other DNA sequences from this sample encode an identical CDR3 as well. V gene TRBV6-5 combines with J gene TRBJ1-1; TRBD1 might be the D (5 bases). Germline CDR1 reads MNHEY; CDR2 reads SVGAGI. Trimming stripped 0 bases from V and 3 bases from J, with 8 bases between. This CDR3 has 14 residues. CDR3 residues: CASSYSGGYTEAFF. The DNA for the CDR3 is TGTGCCAGCAGTTACTCGGGGGGTTACACTGAAGCTTTCTTT.

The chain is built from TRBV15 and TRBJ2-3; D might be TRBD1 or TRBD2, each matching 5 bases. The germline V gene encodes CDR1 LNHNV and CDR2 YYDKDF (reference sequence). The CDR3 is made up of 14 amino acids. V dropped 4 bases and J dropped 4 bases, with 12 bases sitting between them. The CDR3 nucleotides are TGTGCCACCAGCACTTGGGACGGCGCAGATACGCAGTATTTT. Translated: CATSTWDGADTQYF.

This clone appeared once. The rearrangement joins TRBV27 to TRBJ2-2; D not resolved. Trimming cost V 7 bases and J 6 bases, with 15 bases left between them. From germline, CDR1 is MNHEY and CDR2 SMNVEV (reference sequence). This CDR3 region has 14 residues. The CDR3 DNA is TGTGCCAGCACCGCCGTTAGTGAAGCCGGGGAGCTGTTTTTT. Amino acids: CASTAVSEAGELFF.

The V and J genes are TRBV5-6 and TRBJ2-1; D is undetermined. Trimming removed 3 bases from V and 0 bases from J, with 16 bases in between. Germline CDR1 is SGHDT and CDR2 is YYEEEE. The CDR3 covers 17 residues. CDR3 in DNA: TGTGCCAGCAGCTCTGACGTAGGACCAAGCTCCTACAATGAGCAGTTCTTC. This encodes CASSSDVGPSSYNEQFF.